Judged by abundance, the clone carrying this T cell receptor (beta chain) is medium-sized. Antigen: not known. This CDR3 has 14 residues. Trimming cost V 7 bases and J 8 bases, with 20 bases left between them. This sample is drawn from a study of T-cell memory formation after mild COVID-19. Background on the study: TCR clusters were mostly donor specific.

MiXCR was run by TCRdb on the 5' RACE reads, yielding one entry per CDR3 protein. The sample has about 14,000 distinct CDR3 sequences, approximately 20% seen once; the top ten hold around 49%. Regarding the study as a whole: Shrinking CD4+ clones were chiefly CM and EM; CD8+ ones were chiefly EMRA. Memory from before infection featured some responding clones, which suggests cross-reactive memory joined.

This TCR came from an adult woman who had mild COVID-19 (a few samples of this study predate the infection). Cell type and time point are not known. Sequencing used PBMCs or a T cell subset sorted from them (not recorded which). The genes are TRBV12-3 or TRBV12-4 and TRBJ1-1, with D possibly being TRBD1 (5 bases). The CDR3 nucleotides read TGTGCCAGCATCGAAGAGGGGTTGTCCCAGGAAGCTTTCTTT. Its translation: CASIEEGLSQEAFF.